One TCR beta chain is described in this entry. The antigen remains undetermined. These data are taken from a study of cytomegalovirus exposure and HLA in healthy donors. With 60 Vbeta and 13 Jbeta primers, the PCR was carried out. TCRdb keeps only in-frame clones here, not all; method: immunoSEQ multiplex PCR. This table holds over 200,000 clones, 77% found once. Broader study findings: Roughly uniform depth of sequencing across donors was assumed in presence/absence analyses.

This TCR derives from a woman aged 55-69 years in good health and CMV-seropositive. The sequenced sample was PBMCs.

CDR3 amino acids: CASSIQRDNTEAFF. In DNA form, the CDR3 reads TGTGCCAGCAGTATACAGAGGGATAACACTGAAGCTTTCTTT. J is TRBJ1-1 and V is TRBV27; D is unclear. Trimming left V 5 bases short and J 2 bases short, with 12 bases between. The CDR3 runs to 14 residues. Germline V CDR1 and CDR2: MNHEY, SMNVEV (reference sequence).